This TCR beta chain was profiled in a study of T-cell reconstitution after alpha-beta-depleted transplantation in children. The V segment lost 6 bases and the J segment 8 bases; nucleotides outside the gene matches: 14. The CDR3 sequence is 16 residues long. Unique molecular identifiers were incorporated into the prepared TCRbeta library. Each CDR3 protein is one row after TCRdb ran MiXCR on the PCR reads. The sample shows about 610,000 distinct CDR3 sequences, roughly a tenth of them seen only once. The rearrangement uses TRBV12-3 or TRBV12-4 and TRBJ2-1, with 9 bases fitting TRBD2. This TCR came from a human donor who donated a stem cell graft to a child with acute myeloid leukemia. The material sequenced was PBMCs from the stem cell graft donor, taken from the stem cell graft. The DNA of the CDR3 is TGTGCCAGCAGACCAGGGGCAGTAGCGGGAGTTTATGAGCAGTTCTTC. It codes for CASRPGAVAGVYEQFF.